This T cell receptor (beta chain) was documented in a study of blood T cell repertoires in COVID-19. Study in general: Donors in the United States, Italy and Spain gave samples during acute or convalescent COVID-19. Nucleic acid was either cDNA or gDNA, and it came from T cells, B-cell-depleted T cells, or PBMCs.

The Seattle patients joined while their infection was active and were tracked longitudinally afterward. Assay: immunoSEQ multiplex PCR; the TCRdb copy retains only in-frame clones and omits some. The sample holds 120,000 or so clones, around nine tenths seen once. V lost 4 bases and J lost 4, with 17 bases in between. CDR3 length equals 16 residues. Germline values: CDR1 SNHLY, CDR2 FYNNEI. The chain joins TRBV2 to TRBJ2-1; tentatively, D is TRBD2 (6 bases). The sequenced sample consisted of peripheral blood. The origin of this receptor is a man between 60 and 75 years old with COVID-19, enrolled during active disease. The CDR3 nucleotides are TGTGCCAGCAGTGTCCCCATTGTGGGGACTTACAATGAGCAGTTCTTC. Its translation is CASSVPIVGTYNEQFF.